A selection of T cell receptor beta chains follows, all from one sample in a study of blood T cells in healthy people across ages. TCRdb re-called the 5' RACE reads through MiXCR, storing one row per CDR3 protein. The data show about 780,000 distinct CDR3 sequences, around half seen once. The specimen was blood. Receptors were obtained from an older man in good health. The CDR3 runs from the conserved cysteine through the conserved F or W. The D gene is left open where the match is weak. Size tells how often a clone was seen (once, few, many) or the class of an expanded clone, and some rows leave it out.

abundance: NA
v_gene: TRBV19
j_gene: TRBJ2-4
d_gene: TRBD1
CDR3aa: CASKDRDLAKNIQYF
CDR3nt: TGTGCCAGTAAGGACAGGGATCTAGCCAAAAACATTCAGTACTTC

abundance: many
v_gene: TRBV20-1
j_gene: TRBJ1-5
d_gene: NA
CDR3aa: CSAPGGKPYNNQPQHF
CDR3nt: TGCAGTGCCCCGGGGGGGAAACCTTACAACAATCAGCCCCAGCATTTT

abundance: NA
v_gene: TRBV2
j_gene: TRBJ2-3
d_gene: TRBD1
CDR3aa: CASGDRVPNTQYF
CDR3nt: TGTGCCAGCGGGGACAGGGTCCCGAATACGCAGTATTTT

abundance: NA
v_gene: TRBV29-1
j_gene: TRBJ2-1
d_gene: NA
CDR3aa: CSVAVANYNEQFF
CDR3nt: TGCAGCGTTGCCGTGGCTAACTACAATGAGCAGTTCTTC

abundance: many
v_gene: TRBV12-3/TRBV12-4
j_gene: TRBJ2-3
d_gene: NA
CDR3aa: CASSSLFPDTQYF
CDR3nt: TGTGCCAGCAGTTCCCTCTTCCCAGATACGCAGTATTTT

abundance: few
v_gene: TRBV29-1
j_gene: TRBJ1-6
d_gene: NA
CDR3aa: CSVGAGTMNSPLHF
CDR3nt: TGCAGCGTAGGGGCCGGGACAATGAATTCACCCCTCCACTTT

abundance: NA
v_gene: TRBV29-1
j_gene: TRBJ2-1
d_gene: TRBD2
CDR3aa: CSALTTSGYNEQLF
CDR3nt: TGCAGCGCTTTGACGACTAGCGGTTACAATGAGCAGCTCTTC

abundance: few
v_gene: TRBV4-3
j_gene: TRBJ2-7
d_gene: TRBD2
CDR3aa: CASSPQAGGAYYEQYF
CDR3nt: TGCGCCAGCAGCCCCCAAGCGGGAGGGGCCTACTACGAGCAGTACTTC

abundance: NA
v_gene: TRBV5-6
j_gene: TRBJ2-4
d_gene: TRBD1
CDR3aa: CASSLGGSLNIQYF
CDR3nt: TGTGCCAGCAGCTTAGGGGGCAGCCTGAACATTCAGTACTTC

abundance: many
v_gene: TRBV13
j_gene: TRBJ1-2
d_gene: NA
CDR3aa: CASSLQGRRYGYTF
CDR3nt: TGTGCCAGCAGCTTACAAGGCAGACGCTATGGCTACACCTTC

abundance: NA
v_gene: TRBV11-2
j_gene: TRBJ2-7
d_gene: NA
CDR3aa: CASSLYKGAGYEQYF
CDR3nt: TGTGCCAGCAGCCTCTACAAAGGGGCCGGGTACGAGCAGTACTTC

abundance: NA
v_gene: TRBV4-2
j_gene: TRBJ2-7
d_gene: TRBD2
CDR3aa: CASSPRRLAGEQYF
CDR3nt: TGTGCCAGCAGCCCAAGAAGACTAGCGGGGGAGCAGTACTTC

abundance: few
v_gene: TRBV7-9
j_gene: TRBJ2-7
d_gene: NA
CDR3aa: CASSPRGLTWEQYF
CDR3nt: TGTGCCAGCAGCCCCAGAGGACTAACTTGGGAGCAGTACTTC

abundance: many
v_gene: TRBV7-2
j_gene: TRBJ1-2
d_gene: NA
CDR3aa: CASSQPGREFYGYTF
CDR3nt: TGTGCCAGCAGTCAACCGGGACGTGAATTCTATGGCTACACCTTC

abundance: NA
v_gene: TRBV7-3
j_gene: TRBJ2-5
d_gene: NA
CDR3aa: CASSTTEDRQETQYF
CDR3nt: TGTGCCAGCAGCACCACAGAGGACCGCCAAGAGACCCAGTACTTC

abundance: NA
v_gene: TRBV29-1
j_gene: TRBJ1-5
d_gene: TRBD1
CDR3aa: CSVATRQGHSNQPQHF
CDR3nt: TGCAGCGTTGCTACCCGACAGGGGCATAGCAATCAGCCCCAGCATTTT

abundance: NA
v_gene: TRBV19
j_gene: TRBJ2-6
d_gene: NA
CDR3aa: CASSILASGANVLTF
CDR3nt: TGTGCCAGTAGTATTTTGGCTTCTGGGGCCAACGTCCTGACTTTC

abundance: NA
v_gene: TRBV12-3/TRBV12-4
j_gene: TRBJ1-1
d_gene: NA
CDR3aa: CASKRIVTGRSGTEAFF
CDR3nt: TGTGCCAGCAAACGAATTGTGACGGGACGGTCAGGCACTGAAGCTTTCTTT

abundance: NA
v_gene: TRBV7-2
j_gene: TRBJ2-1
d_gene: TRBD2
CDR3aa: CASSSVTSGLRDEQFF
CDR3nt: TGTGCCAGCAGCTCAGTGACTAGCGGGCTGAGGGATGAGCAGTTCTTC

abundance: few
v_gene: TRBV20-1
j_gene: TRBJ2-1
d_gene: NA
CDR3aa: CSAPRSGYNEQFF
CDR3nt: TGCAGTGCCCCTCGGAGCGGCTACAATGAGCAGTTCTTC

abundance: NA
v_gene: TRBV7-2
j_gene: TRBJ2-5
d_gene: NA
CDR3aa: CASSLVFGVGGETRYF
CDR3nt: TGTGCCAGCAGCTTAGTATTTGGCGTAGGGGGAGAGACCCGGTACTTC

abundance: few
v_gene: TRBV9
j_gene: TRBJ1-4
d_gene: NA
CDR3aa: CASSVNLQDEKLFF
CDR3nt: TGTGCCAGCAGCGTCAATCTTCAAGATGAAAAACTGTTTTTT

abundance: NA
v_gene: TRBV20-1
j_gene: TRBJ1-6
d_gene: NA
CDR3aa: CSARVGPNNSPLHF
CDR3nt: TGCAGTGCTAGAGTAGGACCGAATAATTCACCCCTCCACTTT

abundance: few
v_gene: TRBV10-3
j_gene: TRBJ2-7
d_gene: TRBD2
CDR3aa: CAISSVSGGSYNEQYF
CDR3nt: TGTGCCATCAGCAGCGTTAGCGGGGGCTCCTACAATGAGCAGTACTTC

abundance: NA
v_gene: TRBV28
j_gene: TRBJ1-4
d_gene: NA
CDR3aa: CASGVVEGSLFF
CDR3nt: TGTGCCAGCGGTGTCGTTGAGGGATCCCTGTTTTTT

abundance: once
v_gene: TRBV4-2
j_gene: TRBJ2-7
d_gene: TRBD2
CDR3aa: CASSQDPTSGSYEQYF
CDR3nt: TGTGCCAGCAGCCAAGACCCGACTAGCGGGAGCTACGAGCAGTACTTC

abundance: few
v_gene: TRBV12-3/TRBV12-4
j_gene: TRBJ2-4
d_gene: NA
CDR3aa: CASSLSSVLTEGIQYF
CDR3nt: TGTGCCAGCAGTTTGTCGAGTGTGTTGACCGAAGGTATTCAGTACTTC

abundance: NA
v_gene: TRBV7-2
j_gene: TRBJ2-7
d_gene: TRBD1
CDR3aa: CASSMGQTLVHEQYF
CDR3nt: TGTGCCAGCAGCATGGGACAGACCCTCGTCCACGAGCAGTACTTC

abundance: few
v_gene: TRBV5-1
j_gene: TRBJ2-6
d_gene: NA
CDR3aa: CASSLISGTYVLTF
CDR3nt: TGCGCCAGCAGCTTGATATCCGGCACGTACGTCCTGACTTTC

abundance: NA
v_gene: TRBV6-2/TRBV6-3
j_gene: TRBJ1-1
d_gene: NA
CDR3aa: CASSYRFAEAFF
CDR3nt: TGTGCCAGCAGTTACAGGTTCGCTGAAGCTTTCTTT

abundance: NA
v_gene: TRBV12-3/TRBV12-4
j_gene: TRBJ1-6
d_gene: TRBD1
CDR3aa: CASSAGGGSPLHF
CDR3nt: TGTGCCAGCAGTGCAGGGGGTGGTAGCCCCCTCCACTTT

abundance: NA
v_gene: TRBV10-3
j_gene: TRBJ1-5
d_gene: NA
CDR3aa: CAIRQGLESNQPQHF
CDR3nt: TGTGCCATCAGGCAGGGACTGGAAAGCAATCAGCCCCAGCATTTT

abundance: NA
v_gene: TRBV25-1
j_gene: TRBJ2-1
d_gene: NA
CDR3aa: CASSASTRGNEQFF
CDR3nt: TGTGCCAGCAGTGCCTCAACCCGGGGAAATGAGCAGTTCTTC

abundance: NA
v_gene: TRBV20-1
j_gene: TRBJ2-1
d_gene: NA
CDR3aa: CSGPWGVSNEQFF
CDR3nt: TGCAGTGGACCCTGGGGGGTTTCTAATGAGCAGTTCTTC

abundance: NA
v_gene: TRBV25-1
j_gene: TRBJ1-6
d_gene: TRBD1
CDR3aa: CASRPSGQGKSPLHF
CDR3nt: TGTGCCAGCCGACCCTCGGGACAGGGAAAATCACCCCTCCACTTT

abundance: NA
v_gene: TRBV3-1
j_gene: TRBJ2-7
d_gene: TRBD1
CDR3aa: CASSQESRDRGYEQYF
CDR3nt: TGTGCCAGCAGCCAAGAAAGTCGGGACAGGGGCTACGAGCAGTACTTC

abundance: few
v_gene: TRBV7-6
j_gene: TRBJ1-1
d_gene: NA
CDR3aa: CASSFGFGRTEAGTEAFF
CDR3nt: TGTGCCAGCAGCTTTGGTTTCGGGCGGACGGAGGCGGGCACTGAAGCTTTCTTT

abundance: NA
v_gene: TRBV3-1
j_gene: TRBJ2-2
d_gene: NA
CDR3aa: CASSQFSAGELFF
CDR3nt: TGTGCCAGCAGCCAATTTAGCGCCGGGGAGCTGTTTTTT

abundance: NA
v_gene: TRBV20-1
j_gene: TRBJ2-1
d_gene: TRBD1
CDR3aa: CSAGEFKGAQFEQFF
CDR3nt: TGCAGTGCTGGAGAGTTCAAGGGGGCCCAATTCGAGCAGTTCTTC

abundance: few
v_gene: TRBV20-1
j_gene: TRBJ2-5
d_gene: TRBD2
CDR3aa: CSARDQSWLAGVETQYF
CDR3nt: TGCAGTGCTAGAGATCAGAGCTGGCTAGCGGGAGTTGAGACCCAGTACTTC

abundance: NA
v_gene: TRBV7-2
j_gene: TRBJ1-1
d_gene: NA
CDR3aa: CASSPQVNTEAFF
CDR3nt: TGTGCCAGCAGCCCCCAGGTGAACACTGAAGCTTTCTTT

abundance: NA
v_gene: TRBV9
j_gene: TRBJ2-3
d_gene: TRBD2
CDR3aa: CASSVDPSGGTDTQYF
CDR3nt: TGTGCCAGCAGCGTAGATCCTAGCGGGGGCACAGATACGCAGTATTTT

abundance: many
v_gene: TRBV20-1
j_gene: TRBJ2-1
d_gene: TRBD2
CDR3aa: CSAQTSGRAGPYNEQFF
CDR3nt: TGCAGTGCCCAGACTAGCGGGAGGGCCGGACCCTACAATGAGCAGTTCTTC

abundance: NA
v_gene: TRBV20-1
j_gene: TRBJ1-2
d_gene: NA
CDR3aa: CSARNREYGYTF
CDR3nt: TGCAGTGCTAGGAACAGGGAGTATGGCTACACCTTC

abundance: many
v_gene: TRBV9
j_gene: TRBJ2-7
d_gene: NA
CDR3aa: CASSAGGTSYEQYF
CDR3nt: TGTGCCAGCAGCGCTGGGGGGACTTCTTACGAGCAGTACTTC

abundance: NA
v_gene: TRBV14
j_gene: TRBJ2-1
d_gene: TRBD2
CDR3aa: CASSQGLAGHNEQFF
CDR3nt: TGTGCCAGCAGCCAAGGACTAGCGGGACACAATGAGCAGTTCTTC

abundance: NA
v_gene: TRBV4-1
j_gene: TRBJ2-1
d_gene: NA
CDR3aa: CASSYMGGSEREQFF
CDR3nt: TGCGCCAGCAGCTATATGGGAGGTTCAGAACGGGAGCAGTTCTTC

abundance: NA
v_gene: TRBV20-1
j_gene: TRBJ2-5
d_gene: NA
CDR3aa: CSAPTGGDVNEQYF
CDR3nt: TGCAGTGCTCCCACCGGGGGCGACGTGAATGAGCAGTACTTC

abundance: few
v_gene: TRBV24-1
j_gene: TRBJ2-2
d_gene: TRBD1
CDR3aa: CATGQGANTGELFF
CDR3nt: TGTGCCACCGGGCAGGGGGCGAACACCGGGGAGCTGTTTTTT

abundance: NA
v_gene: TRBV25-1
j_gene: TRBJ2-5
d_gene: NA
CDR3aa: CASSVPGMETQYF
CDR3nt: TGTGCCAGCAGTGTTCCAGGGATGGAGACCCAGTACTTC

abundance: NA
v_gene: TRBV20-1
j_gene: TRBJ1-2
d_gene: TRBD1
CDR3aa: CSASVGGGGDGYTF
CDR3nt: TGCAGTGCTTCCGTGGGGGGAGGGGGCGATGGCTACACCTTC